Listed below are T cell receptor beta chains from one sample, sequenced in a study of blood T cell repertoires in COVID-19. Data came from immunoSEQ multiplex PCR; TCRdb stores just in-frame clones and leaves some out. The table lists just over 300,000 clones, almost 90% of them singletons. Sequenced input: PBMCs or T cells enriched from blood (not recorded which). The receptors derive from a woman aged 18-29 years with acute COVID-19. Each CDR3 is given with its conserved first and last residue. The order of the fields is clone size, V gene, D gene, J gene, CDR3 length, CDR3 protein, CDR3 DNA. D genes are given only for firm matches. Not all rows give a size; the values are once, few, many and, for expanded clones, a class.

NA,TRBV27,NA,TRBJ2-1,12,CASSHQGPEQFF,TGTGCCAGCAGTCACCAGGGCCCCGAGCAGTTCTTC
few,TRBV28,NA,TRBJ1-5,14,CASSPRFGVQPQHF,TGTGCCAGCAGTCCCCGTTTCGGGGTTCAGCCCCAGCATTTT
NA,TRBV7-9,NA,TRBJ2-7,15,CASSLDRHWAQEQYF,TGTGCCAGCAGCTTGGACAGACATTGGGCCCAGGAGCAGTACTTC
few,TRBV19,NA,TRBJ1-2,14,CASSMDSRDYGYTF,TGTGCCAGTAGTATGGACAGTCGAGACTATGGCTACACCTTC
few,TRBV5-4,NA,TRBJ2-7,12,CASRYDTGEQYF,TGTGCCAGCAGGTATGACACAGGCGAGCAGTACTTC
NA,TRBV19,TRBD2,TRBJ2-1,16,CASSIVSGGMNNEQFF,TGTGCCAGTAGTATTGTTTCGGGAGGGATGAACAATGAGCAGTTCTTC
NA,TRBV11-3,TRBD1,TRBJ1-6,16,CASSSITGTGRSPLHF,TGTGCCAGCAGCTCAATAACCGGGACAGGGAGGTCACCCCTCCACTTT
NA,TRBV7-3,NA,TRBJ1-1,13,CASSWAPGTEAFF,TGTGCCAGCAGCTGGGCCCCAGGGACTGAAGCTTTCTTT
few,TRBV6-5,NA,TRBJ2-7,15,CASSYAEDTFYEQYF,TGTGCCAGCAGTTACGCGGAGGATACGTTCTACGAGCAGTACTTC
NA,TRBV28,NA,TRBJ2-1,16,CASSLSRASAYNEQFF,TGTGCCAGCAGTTTAAGTCGAGCGAGCGCCTACAATGAGCAGTTCTTC
NA,TRBV3-1/TRBV3-2,NA,TRBJ2-5,16,CASSQGVADLGETQYF,TGTGCCAGCAGCCAGGGTGTAGCAGACCTTGGGGAGACCCAGTACTTC
NA,TRBV15,TRBD2,TRBJ2-1,16,CATSRVLAGGYNEQFF,TGTGCCACCAGCAGAGTATTAGCGGGCGGGTACAATGAGCAGTTCTTC
NA,TRBV11-3,TRBD1,TRBJ1-1,13,CASSWTGGTEAFF,TGTGCCAGCAGCTGGACAGGGGGCACTGAAGCTTTCTTT
NA,TRBV5-1,NA,TRBJ1-4,15,CASSDTTGTNEKLFF,TGCGCCAGCAGCGATACGACAGGAACTAATGAAAAACTGTTTTTT
NA,TRBV12-3/TRBV12-4,TRBD1,TRBJ2-5,13,CASSQGARETQYF,TGTGCCAGCAGTCAGGGGGCTCGGGAGACCCAGTACTTC